This entry lists 32 T cell receptor beta chains sequenced from one sample in a study of T cell responses to AZD1222 COVID-19 vaccine. The table came from immunoSEQ multiplex PCR; TCRdb's copy has only in-frame clones and leaves some out. The sample yields around 62,000 clones, roughly 90% seen once. Sequences were derived from peripheral blood, sampled on day 0 of AZD1222 vaccination. Every receptor here comes from an adult in good health.

The genes are TRBV4-1 and TRBJ2-4, with a possible D match to TRBD2 (6 bases). Trimming removed 0 bases from V and 0 bases from J, with 18 bases in between. CDR3 length: 19 amino acids. From germline, CDR1 is MGHRA and CDR2 YSYEKL. DNA for the CDR3: TGCGCCAGCAGCCAAGATAGTTGGGCGGGCGGGGTAGCCAAAAACATTCAGTACTTC. Protein product: CASSQDSWAGGVAKNIQYF.

In nucleotides, the CDR3 is TGTGCCAGCAGCCAAGGGCTGGGTGGTAGCGGGGGGGCGACAGATACGCAGTATTTT. It yields the protein CASSQGLGGSGGATDTQYF. The chain combines TRBV4-2 with TRBJ2-3; 11 bases map to TRBD2. With V trimmed by 1 base and J by 3 bases, 12 bases remained unmatched. Germline V gene data show CDR1 as LGHNA and CDR2 as YNFKEQ. The CDR3 runs to 19 residues.

The J gene is TRBJ1-3, the V gene TRBV5-5, with 8 bases fitting TRBD1. The trim removed 3 bases at V and 4 bases at J, leaving 9 bases unmatched. This CDR3 has 16 residues. CDR1 and CDR2 from the germline V gene are SGHKS and YYEKEE (reference sequence). CDR3 sequence: CASSSFGQGGGNTIYF. Written as DNA, the CDR3 is TGTGCCAGCAGCTCTTTCGGACAGGGAGGGGGAAACACCATATATTTT.

The V gene is TRBV3-1 (or the pseudogene TRBV3-2), the J gene TRBJ1-2; D might be TRBD1 (5 bases). The CDR3 has 15 residues. V was trimmed by 4 bases and J by 5 bases, leaving 17 bases between them. Germline V gives CDR1 LGHDT, CDR2 YNNKEL (reference sequence). This CDR3 reads CASSPSGAPRYGYTF. CDR3 nucleotide sequence: TGTGCCAGCAGCCCTTCTGGGGCCCCGCGTTATGGCTACACCTTC.

The CDR3 DNA follows: TGCGCCAGCGGGGGGACTAGCCCCCCCTACGAGCAGTACTTC. This codes for CASGGTSPPYEQYF. The J gene is TRBJ2-7, the V gene TRBV5-1; 9 nucleotides agree with TRBD2. Germline-derived CDR1 and CDR2 are SGHRS and YFSETQ. Germline trimming cut 7 bases from V and 2 bases from J; bases unmatched to any gene: 7. The CDR3 is made up of 14 amino acids.

The chain uses TRBV29-1 and TRBJ2-3; 11 bases align to TRBD1. The V segment lost 7 bases and the J segment 4 bases; nucleotides outside the gene matches: 4. This CDR3 region has 13 residues. Germline assignment: CDR1 SQVTM and CDR2 ANQGSEA. The CDR3 loop reads CSGGQGEADTQYF. The DNA of the CDR3 is TGCAGCGGGGGACAGGGGGAGGCAGATACGCAGTATTTT.

In its sample, this clone was seen a few times. The chain combines TRBV2 with TRBJ1-1; D is possibly TRBD1 (6 bases). Deletions cut 7 bases from V and 11 bases from J, with 26 bases between. Germline-derived CDR1 and CDR2 are SNHLY and FYNNEI. The CDR3 has 15 residues. CDR3 coding DNA: TGTGCCAGCAAGGGGGGCGCAAATGGGGTTCGGGAGGCTTTCTTT. The encoded protein is CASKGGANGVREAFF. The full variable domain, rest sourced from reference TRBV2 and TRBJ1-1, is EPEVTQTPSHQVTQMGQEVILRCVPISNHLYFYWYRQILGQKVEFLVSFYNNEISEKSEIFDDQFSVERPDGSNFTLKIRSTKLEDSAMYFCASKGGANGVREAFFGQGTRLTVV.

The chain has TRBV5-6 and TRBJ1-6; tentatively, D is TRBD1 (5 bases). Trimming took 0 bases from V and 5 from J, leaving 9 bases between them. The germline CDR1 and CDR2 sequences are SGHDT and YYEEEE. The CDR3 length is 15 residues. CDR3 coding DNA: TGTGCCAGCAGCTTGGCCGGGGGGAATAATTCACCCCTCCACTTT. Encoded protein: CASSLAGGNNSPLHF.

The gene calls are TRBV4-1 and TRBJ2-1, with 8 bases fitting TRBD2. The junction had 8 bases not matched to a gene; V was cut back by 1 base and J by 3 bases. The CDR3 runs 17 residues. Germline V gives CDR1 MGHRA, CDR2 YSYEKL. CDR3 amino acids: CASSQALGGGLYNEQFF. CDR3 DNA: TGCGCCAGCAGCCAAGCGCTCGGGGGGGGTCTCTACAATGAGCAGTTCTTC.

The chain employs TRBV7-2 and TRBJ1-6; D possibly corresponds to TRBD1 (5 bases). The CDR3 runs to 15 residues. Trimming pared 1 base from V and 5 bases from J, leaving 9 bases between. Germline V gene data show CDR1 as SGHTA and CDR2 as FQGNSA. In nucleotides, the CDR3 is TGTGCCAGCAGCTTAGTGGGACGGAATAATTCACCCCTCCACTTT. This encodes CASSLVGRNNSPLHF.

This clone was seen just once. The gene calls are TRBV4-1 and TRBJ2-6; D unresolved. This CDR3 contains 17 residues. Germline CDR1 and CDR2: MGHRA and YSYEKL. V shed 0 bases and J shed 3 bases, with 12 bases lying between them. The CDR3 region has the DNA TGCGCCAGCAGCCAAGAGTATCGGGTGGATGGGGCCAACGTCCTGACTTTC. It codes for CASSQEYRVDGANVLTF.

The chain joins TRBV11-1 to TRBJ2-1; D gene unclear. Trimming took 1 base from V and 7 from J, leaving 11 bases between them. Germline V gene sequence: CDR1 SGHAT, CDR2 FQDESV (reference sequence). This CDR3 has 14 residues. CDR3 sequence: CASSLVGGLNEQFF. For the CDR3, the DNA is TGTGCCAGCAGCTTAGTAGGTGGGTTGAATGAGCAGTTCTTC. The whole variable domain, filled in from reference TRBV11-1 and TRBJ2-1, reads EAEVAQSPRYKITEKSQAVAFWCDPISGHATLYWYRQILGQGPELLVQFQDESVVDDSQLPKDRFSAERLKGVDSTLKIQPAELGDSAMYLCASSLVGGLNEQFFGPGTRLTVL.

The gene calls are TRBV5-4 and TRBJ1-2; D is ambiguous. CDR1 is SGHNT, CDR2 YYREEE, per germline (reference sequence). The CDR3 covers 13 residues. V lost 4 bases to trimming and J lost 3 bases, with 10 bases between them. The CDR3 DNA reads as TGTGCCAGCAGCGCGGGTGGGGACTATGGCTACACCTTC. It translates to CASSAGGDYGYTF. The whole variable domain, filled in from reference TRBV5-4 and TRBJ1-2, reads ETGVTQSPTHLIKTRGQQVTLRCSSQSGHNTVSWYQQALGQGPQFIFQYYREEENGRGNFPPRFSGLQFPNYSSELNVNALELDDSALYLCASSAGGDYGYTFGSGTRLTVV.

V usage is TRBV25-1 and J usage is TRBJ1-6, with 9 bases that match TRBD1. Germline V gene lookup returns CDR1 MGHDK and CDR2 SYGVNS. Unmatched junction bases numbered 5, after V lost 8 bases and J lost 9 bases. This CDR3 has 13 amino acids. The CDR3 DNA reads as TGTGCCAGCTCCCGGGACAGGGTTTCACCCCTCCACTTT. It codes for CASSRDRVSPLHF.

The chain combines TRBV10-3 with TRBJ2-7; 8 bases align to TRBD2. The CDR3 has 13 amino acids. The V segment lost 10 bases and the J segment 0 bases; nucleotides outside the gene matches: 5. Germline loops: CDR1 ENHRY, CDR2 SYGVKD. This CDR3 is CATRLASSYEQYF. CDR3 in DNA: TGTGCCACCAGACTAGCGAGCTCCTACGAGCAGTACTTC.

V and J are TRBV28 and TRBJ1-5; tentative D call: TRBD1 (6 bases). The CDR3 has 15 residues. CDR1 and CDR2 from the germline V gene are MDHEN and SYDVKM. V was shortened by 7 bases and J by 2 bases, with 15 bases between the two germline ends. CDR3 DNA sequence: TGTGCCAGCACCTTGGGGGGGGCTGGCAATCAGCCCCAGCATTTT. Translating it yields CASTLGGAGNQPQHF. The variable domain in full, completed from reference TRBV28 and TRBJ1-5, reads DVKVTQSSRYLVKRTGEKVFLECVQDMDHENMFWYRQDPGLGLRLIYFSYDVKMKEKGDIPEGYSVSREKKERFSLILESASTNQTSMYLCASTLGGAGNQPQHFGDGTRLSIL.

The CDR3, as DNA: TGTGCCAGCAGTTCGGTCGGAGTTTCACCCCTCCACTTT. This sequence encodes CASSSVGVSPLHF. The genes are TRBV14 and TRBJ1-6; D gene uncertain. This CDR3 contains 13 residues. V dropped 6 bases and J dropped 9 bases, with 12 bases sitting between them. Germline CDR1 is SGHDN and CDR2 is FVKESK.

CDR3 region: CAWGIRTGTGGANVLTF. The DNA for the CDR3 is TGTGCCTGGGGAATCAGGACAGGGACTGGTGGGGCCAACGTCCTGACTTTC. This chain joins TRBV30 and TRBJ2-6, with 8 bases identical to TRBD1. The CDR3 runs to 17 residues. V dropped 5 bases and J dropped 3; count of bases not matched to a gene: 12. The germline V gene has CDR1 GTSNPN and CDR2 SVGIG (reference sequence).

V usage is TRBV4-1 and J usage is TRBJ1-1; no reliable D call. V lost 3 bases and J lost 1, with 9 bases in between. The CDR3 is 14 amino acids. Germline CDR1 is MGHRA and CDR2 is YSYEKL. The CDR3 protein is CASSQRSGNTEAFF. The CDR3 nucleotides read TGCGCCAGCAGCCAGAGGAGTGGGAACACTGAAGCTTTCTTT.

The V call is TRBV11-2, the J call TRBJ2-7; possibly TRBD1 for D (5 bases). Germline-derived CDR1 and CDR2 are SGHAT and FQNNGV. The germline V and J ends were trimmed by 5 bases and 4 bases, with 24 bases remaining between them. This CDR3 contains 17 residues. The CDR3 nucleotides are TGTGCCAGCAGCCCAATCAGTAGGAGACAGAAACAATACGAGCAGTACTTC. This translates into CASSPISRRQKQYEQYF.

This clone was seen a single time. This chain links TRBV18 with TRBJ1-4; no clear D. From germline, CDR1 is KGHSH and CDR2 LQKENI. The V end was cut by 2 bases, the J end by 6 bases, with 7 bases between. The CDR3 is 13 amino acids. CDR3: CASSPGRDEKLFF. In DNA, the CDR3 is TGTGCCAGCTCACCAGGACGAGATGAAAAACTGTTTTTT.

The chain's CDR3 is CASSIQGGAGYTF. CDR3 DNA sequence: TGTGCCAGTAGTATCCAGGGAGGGGCCGGCTACACCTTC. The rearrangement uses TRBV19 and TRBJ1-2, with a possible D match to TRBD1 (5 bases). Looked up from germline, CDR1 is LNHDA and CDR2 is SQIVND (reference sequence). V shed 3 bases and J shed 8 bases, with 13 bases lying between them. This CDR3 has 13 residues.

This clone appeared once. V gene TRBV15 combines with J gene TRBJ1-5; the D gene is possibly TRBD1 (5 bases). The ends were cut back, 9 bases at V and 2 bases at J, with 11 bases in the middle. The CDR3 spans 13 residues. Germline V CDR1 and CDR2: LNHNV, YYDKDF (reference sequence). The CDR3 DNA sequence: TGTGCCACGGCGGGGGGAGGCAATCAGCCCCAGCATTTT. Translation gives CATAGGGNQPQHF.

This clone is a singleton in its sample. This chain connects TRBV5-1 to TRBJ2-5; 12 nucleotides match TRBD1. Germline-derived CDR1 and CDR2 are SGHRS and YFSETQ. CDR3 size: 14 residues. Losses at the gene ends were 3 bases for V and 4 bases for J; bases not matched to a gene: 1. The CDR3 sequence: CASSSGQGAETQYF. CDR3 DNA sequence: TGCGCCAGCAGCTCGGGACAGGGGGCAGAGACCCAGTACTTC.

J is TRBJ1-1 and V is TRBV5-1, with 7 bases matching TRBD1. The germline V gene has CDR1 SGHRS and CDR2 YFSETQ. V was clipped by 4 bases and J by 6 bases; unmatched bases: 6. This CDR3 spans 13 amino acids. CDR3 DNA sequence: TGCGCCAGCAGCACCGCAGGGGGGCCTGAAGCTTTCTTT. It specifies CASSTAGGPEAFF.

V gene TRBV5-1 combines with J gene TRBJ1-2, with TRBD1 matching over 8 bases. Germline V gene data show CDR1 as SGHRS and CDR2 as YFSETQ. The CDR3 totals 18 residues. V shed 4 bases, J shed 4 bases, and the junction held 18 bases outside the gene matches. The CDR3 nucleotides are TGCGCCAGCAGCCTCGATTCCGGGACAGGACTCCGGACCTATGGCTACACCTTC. This sequence encodes CASSLDSGTGLRTYGYTF.

This chain connects TRBV6-1 to TRBJ2-1, with D unclear. CDR1 is MNHNS and CDR2 is SASEGT in the germline V gene. CDR3 length equals 11 residues. Between the trimmed V and J ends, which lost 1 base and 8 bases, there was a span of 3 bases. As DNA, the CDR3 is TGTGCCAGCAGTGAAGGGGATGAGCAGTTCTTC. Translated, it gives CASSEGDEQFF.

The V gene is TRBV7-6, the J gene TRBJ2-3; D is unresolved. V was pared by 0 bases and J by 2 bases, with 9 bases between. In germline, CDR1 is SGHVS, CDR2 FNYEAQ. The CDR3 has 15 amino acids. The CDR3, as DNA: TGTGCCAGCAGCTTAGCGGGCCAACACACAGATACGCAGTATTTT. Protein product: CASSLAGQHTDTQYF.

This sequence joins TRBV2 and TRBJ1-2, with D tentatively TRBD1 (6 bases). The CDR3 loop spans 14 amino acids. Germline CDR1 SNHLY, CDR2 FYNNEI. The V end lost 2 bases, the J end lost 4 bases, and 11 bases lay between the germline ends. CDR3 in amino acids: CASSERTDSYGYTF. The CDR3 DNA is TGTGCCAGCAGTGAACGGACAGACTCCTATGGCTACACCTTC.

This clone was counted a single time. The chain is built from TRBV19 and TRBJ1-4; 7 nucleotides agree with TRBD1. This CDR3 is built from 14 residues. CDR1 is LNHDA and CDR2 is SQIVND in the germline V gene (reference sequence). Trimming at V came to 6 bases and at J to 4 bases, leaving 5 bases not matched to a gene. The CDR3 reads CASRRTGDNEKLFF. DNA for the CDR3: TGTGCCAGTAGGCGGACAGGAGATAATGAAAAACTGTTTTTT.

This chain joins TRBV6-6 and TRBJ2-7; 11 bases match TRBD1. The V and J ends lost 5 bases and 5 bases, in that order; junction bases with no gene match: 8. Germline CDR1 and CDR2: MNHNY and SVGAGI (reference sequence). The CDR3 has 15 residues. The CDR3, as DNA: TGTGCCAGCAGTAGCTGGGACAGGGGGTCTCACGAGCAGTACTTC. The encoded protein is CASSSWDRGSHEQYF.

For the CDR3, the DNA is TGTGCCAGCTCACGAGGGCAGGGTCGAACCGGGGAGCTGTTTTTT. It encodes CASSRGQGRTGELFF. The chain employs TRBV18 and TRBJ2-2; either TRBD1 or TRBD2 may fit D (5 bases each). In germline, CDR1 is KGHSH, CDR2 LQKENI. The V end was cut by 4 bases, the J end by 5 bases, with 14 bases between. The CDR3 covers 15 residues.